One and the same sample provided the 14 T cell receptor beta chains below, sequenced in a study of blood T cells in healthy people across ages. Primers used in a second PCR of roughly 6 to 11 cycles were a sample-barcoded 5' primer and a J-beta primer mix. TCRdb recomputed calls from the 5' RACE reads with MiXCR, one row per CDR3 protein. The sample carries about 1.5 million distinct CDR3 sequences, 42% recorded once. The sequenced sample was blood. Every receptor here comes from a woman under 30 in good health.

As DNA, the CDR3 is TGTGCCACCAGTTGGAGGGGTGGCTACACCTTC. This codes for CATSWRGGYTF. The chain couples TRBV24-1 to TRBJ1-2; TRBD1 is a possible D gene (5 bases). Trimming removed 6 bases at V and 7 bases at J, with 8 bases between. The germline gives CDR1 KGHDR, CDR2 SFDVKD. This CDR3 comprises 11 residues.

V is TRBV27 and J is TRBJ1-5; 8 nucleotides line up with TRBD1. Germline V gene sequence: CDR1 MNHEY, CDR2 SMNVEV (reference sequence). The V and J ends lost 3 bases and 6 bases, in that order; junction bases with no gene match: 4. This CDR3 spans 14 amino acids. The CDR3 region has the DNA TGTGCCAGCAGTTTTGGACAGGGCTTTCAGCCCCAGCATTTT. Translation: CASSFGQGFQPQHF.

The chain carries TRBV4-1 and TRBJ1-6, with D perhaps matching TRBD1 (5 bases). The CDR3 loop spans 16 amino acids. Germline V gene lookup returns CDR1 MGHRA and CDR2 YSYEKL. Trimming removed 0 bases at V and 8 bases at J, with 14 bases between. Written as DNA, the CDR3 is TGCGCCAGCAGCCAAGATTCGGGGGACTGGGATTCACCCCTCCACTTT. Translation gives CASSQDSGDWDSPLHF.

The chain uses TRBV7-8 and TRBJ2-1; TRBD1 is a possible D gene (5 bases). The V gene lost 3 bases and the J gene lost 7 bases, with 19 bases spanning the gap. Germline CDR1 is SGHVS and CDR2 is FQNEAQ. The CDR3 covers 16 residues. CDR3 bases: TGTGCCAGCAGCTTCCTTAGCCGGAGACAGAGAAATGAGCAGTTCTTC. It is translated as CASSFLSRRQRNEQFF.

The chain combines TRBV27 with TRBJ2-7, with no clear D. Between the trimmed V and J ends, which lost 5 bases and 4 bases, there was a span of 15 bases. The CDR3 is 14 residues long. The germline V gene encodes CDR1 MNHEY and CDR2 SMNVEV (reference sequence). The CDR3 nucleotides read TGTGCCAGCAGTCCTCACTCCGTGGGGTACGAGCAGTACTTC. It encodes CASSPHSVGYEQYF.

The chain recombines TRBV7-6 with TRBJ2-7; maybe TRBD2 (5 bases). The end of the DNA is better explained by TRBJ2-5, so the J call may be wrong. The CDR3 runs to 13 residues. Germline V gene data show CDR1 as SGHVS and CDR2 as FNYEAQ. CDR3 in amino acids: CASSLDWRETQYF. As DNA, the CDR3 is TGTGCCAGCAGCTTGGACTGGCGAGAGACCCAGTACTTC.

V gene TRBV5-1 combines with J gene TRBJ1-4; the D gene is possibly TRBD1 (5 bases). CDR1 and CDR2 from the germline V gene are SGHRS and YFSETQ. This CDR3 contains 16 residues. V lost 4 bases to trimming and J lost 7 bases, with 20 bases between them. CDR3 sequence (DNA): TGCGCCAGCAGCGTCGGGAGCCTTGGGGGTGGTGAAAAACTGTTTTTT. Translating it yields CASSVGSLGGGEKLFF.

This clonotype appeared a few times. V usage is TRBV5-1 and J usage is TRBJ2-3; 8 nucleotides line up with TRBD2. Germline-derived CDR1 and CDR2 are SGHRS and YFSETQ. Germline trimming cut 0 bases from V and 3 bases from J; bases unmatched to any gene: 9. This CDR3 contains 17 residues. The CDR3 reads CASSLGLASPGTDTQYF. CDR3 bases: TGCGCCAGCAGCTTGGGACTAGCGTCCCCCGGGACAGATACGCAGTATTTT.

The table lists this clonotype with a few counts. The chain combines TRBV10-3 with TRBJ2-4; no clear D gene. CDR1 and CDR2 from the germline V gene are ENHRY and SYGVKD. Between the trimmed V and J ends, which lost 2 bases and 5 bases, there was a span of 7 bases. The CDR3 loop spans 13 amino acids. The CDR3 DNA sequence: TGTGCCATCAGTGAGCCCCTAGAAAACATTCAGTACTTC. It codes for CAISEPLENIQYF.

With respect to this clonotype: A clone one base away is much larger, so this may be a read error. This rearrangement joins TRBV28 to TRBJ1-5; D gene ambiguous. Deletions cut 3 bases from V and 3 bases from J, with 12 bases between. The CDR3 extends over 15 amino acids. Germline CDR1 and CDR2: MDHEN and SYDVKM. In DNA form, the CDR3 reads TGTGCCAGCAGTTTTCTGAGACACATCAATCAGCCCCAGCATTTT. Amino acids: CASSFLRHINQPQHF.

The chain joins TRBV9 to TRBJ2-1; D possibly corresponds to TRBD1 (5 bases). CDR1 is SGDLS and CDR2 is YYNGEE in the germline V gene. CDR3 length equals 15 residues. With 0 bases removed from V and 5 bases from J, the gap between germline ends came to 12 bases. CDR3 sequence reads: CASSVGRTTHNEQFF. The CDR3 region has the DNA TGTGCCAGCAGCGTAGGGCGGACAACCCACAATGAGCAGTTCTTC.

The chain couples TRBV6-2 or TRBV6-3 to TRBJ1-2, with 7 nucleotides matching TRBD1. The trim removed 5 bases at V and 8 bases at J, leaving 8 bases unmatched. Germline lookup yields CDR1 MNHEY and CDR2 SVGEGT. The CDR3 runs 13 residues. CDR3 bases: TGTGCCAGCAGTCGACAGACAGGGAACGGCTACACCTTC. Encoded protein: CASSRQTGNGYTF.

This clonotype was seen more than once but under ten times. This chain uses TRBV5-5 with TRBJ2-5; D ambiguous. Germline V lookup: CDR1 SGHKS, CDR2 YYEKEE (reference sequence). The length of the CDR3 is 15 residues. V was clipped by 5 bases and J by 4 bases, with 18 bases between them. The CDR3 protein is CASRSSQAVPETQYF. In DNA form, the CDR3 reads TGTGCCAGCAGAAGCAGTCAGGCGGTTCCAGAGACCCAGTACTTC.

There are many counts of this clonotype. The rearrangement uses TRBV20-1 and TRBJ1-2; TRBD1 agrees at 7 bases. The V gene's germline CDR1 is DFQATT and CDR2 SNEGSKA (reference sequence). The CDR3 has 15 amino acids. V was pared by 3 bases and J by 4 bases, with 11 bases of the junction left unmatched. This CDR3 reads CSARDRTFTLYGYTF. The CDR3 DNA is TGCAGTGCTAGGGACAGGACCTTCACTCTCTATGGCTACACCTTC.